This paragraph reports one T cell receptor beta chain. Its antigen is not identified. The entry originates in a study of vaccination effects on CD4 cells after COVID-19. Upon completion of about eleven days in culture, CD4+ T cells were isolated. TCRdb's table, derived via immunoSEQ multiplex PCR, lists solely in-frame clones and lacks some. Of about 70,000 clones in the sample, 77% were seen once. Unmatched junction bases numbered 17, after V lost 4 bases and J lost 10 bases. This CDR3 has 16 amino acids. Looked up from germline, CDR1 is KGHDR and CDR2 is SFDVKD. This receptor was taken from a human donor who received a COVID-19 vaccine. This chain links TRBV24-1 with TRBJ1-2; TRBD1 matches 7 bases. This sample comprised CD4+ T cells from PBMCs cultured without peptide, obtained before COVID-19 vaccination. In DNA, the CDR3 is TGTGCCACCAGTGACCCCCAGGGGGGACAAAAGAGTGCCTACACCTTC. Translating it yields CATSDPQGGQKSAYTF.